These 10 T cell receptor beta chains were all obtained from the same sample, sequenced in a study of blood T cell repertoires in COVID-19. Measured with immunoSEQ multiplex PCR; TCRdb has only the in-frame clones, and not every one. The table lists tens of thousands of clones, about four fifths of them singletons. Sequenced material: peripheral blood. Receptors were obtained from a woman aged 55-69 years with acute or convalescent COVID-19.

This chain links TRBV5-1 with TRBJ1-1; TRBD1 matches 7 bases. Looked up from germline, CDR1 is SGHRS and CDR2 is YFSETQ. Trimming cost V 3 bases and J 0 bases; bases outside gene matches: 2. This CDR3 has 14 residues. The CDR3 nucleotides are TGCGCCAGCAGCTGGGACAGCTTGAACACTGAAGCTTTCTTT. This sequence encodes CASSWDSLNTEAFF. Full variable domain (remainder filled in from reference TRBV5-1 and TRBJ1-1): KAGVTQTPRYLIKTRGQQVTLSCSPISGHRSVSWYQQTPGQGLQFLFEYFSETQRNKGNFPGRFSGRQFSNSRSEMNVSTLELGDSALYLCASSWDSLNTEAFFGQGTRLTVV.

The chain recombines TRBV6-5 with TRBJ2-1; D possibly corresponds to TRBD2 (6 bases). Trimming shortened V by 6 bases and J by 4 bases, and 13 bases separated the two germline ends. CDR1 MNHEY and CDR2 SVGAGI come from the germline V gene. The CDR3 length is 14 residues. CDR3 protein: CASRATSRYNEQFF. CDR3 DNA: TGTGCCAGCAGAGCAACTAGCCGGTACAATGAGCAGTTCTTC.

This clone was detected only once. This chain joins TRBV21-1 and TRBJ1-1; TRBD1, the table's D call, lacks a check against the DNA. TRBV21-1 is a pseudogene. This CDR3 has 15 residues. The DNA for the CDR3 is TGTGCCAGCAGCCCGCGGACAGGGGAGGACACTGAAGCTTTCTTT. Its protein product is CASSPRTGEDTEAFF.

The chain combines TRBV2 with TRBJ2-1; 14 bases map to TRBD2. V lost 9 bases, J lost 12 bases, and 10 bases stayed unmatched. The CDR3 is 14 amino acids. CDR1 and CDR2 from the germline V gene are SNHLY and FYNNEI. As DNA, the CDR3 is TGTGCCAGGGGGGGACTAGCGGGAGTAGAAGGGCAGTTCTTC. It encodes CARGGLAGVEGQFF.

V usage is TRBV7-9 and J usage is TRBJ1-2; D gene unclear. The V end lost 1 base, the J end lost 6 bases, and 12 bases lay between the germline ends. Germline V gives CDR1 SEHNR, CDR2 FQNEAQ (reference sequence). The CDR3 contains 14 residues. The CDR3 sequence is CASSLDPSLDGYTF. CDR3 coding DNA: TGTGCCAGCAGCTTAGACCCCTCCTTAGATGGCTACACCTTC.

The CDR3 coding sequence is TGTGCCAGCAGGAGACTAGCGGGAGTGATCGGGGAGCTGTTTTTT. It specifies CASRRLAGVIGELFF. The chain joins TRBV6-5 to TRBJ2-2, with TRBD2 matching over 12 bases. CDR3 length equals 15 residues. J was trimmed by 7 bases and V by 6 bases; bases with no gene match: 6. Germline CDR1 reads MNHEY; CDR2 reads SVGAGI.

The genes are TRBV9 and TRBJ2-1, with 8 bases fitting TRBD1. CDR1 SGDLS and CDR2 YYNGEE come from the germline V gene. The V and J ends lost 3 bases and 3 bases, in that order; junction bases with no gene match: 5. CDR3 length equals 15 residues. The CDR3 nucleotides read TGTGCCAGCAGCGCCCAGGGGGCGGGCTACAATGAGCAGTTCTTC. It codes for CASSAQGAGYNEQFF.

The rearrangement joins TRBV9 to TRBJ1-2; D possibly corresponds to TRBD1 (5 bases). This CDR3 contains 14 residues. Trimming took 3 bases from V and 8 from J, leaving 17 bases between them. Germline CDR1 and CDR2: SGDLS and YYNGEE. CDR3 coding DNA: TGTGCCAGCAGCGCGGGGGGGAATGGGAAAGGCTACACCTTC. Translating it yields CASSAGGNGKGYTF.

This chain uses TRBV7-6 with TRBJ2-7; 7 bases map to TRBD1. V lost 5 bases and J lost 3; bases outside the gene matches: 4. The CDR3 covers 13 residues. CDR1 is SGHVS, CDR2 FNYEAQ, per germline. The CDR3 coding sequence is TGTGCCAGCAGCCGGGGACAGCACTACGAGCAGTACTTC. Its translation is CASSRGQHYEQYF.

Worth noting for this clone: Other DNA sequences of this sample code for an identical CDR3. This sequence joins TRBV18 and TRBJ2-5; unclear D gene. The CDR3 sequence is 13 residues long. In germline, CDR1 is KGHSH, CDR2 LQKENI. The V and J ends lost 3 bases and 1 base respectively, with 6 bases between them. The chain's CDR3 is CASSPGLQETQYF. The CDR3 DNA reads as TGTGCCAGCTCACCTGGGCTCCAAGAGACCCAGTACTTC.